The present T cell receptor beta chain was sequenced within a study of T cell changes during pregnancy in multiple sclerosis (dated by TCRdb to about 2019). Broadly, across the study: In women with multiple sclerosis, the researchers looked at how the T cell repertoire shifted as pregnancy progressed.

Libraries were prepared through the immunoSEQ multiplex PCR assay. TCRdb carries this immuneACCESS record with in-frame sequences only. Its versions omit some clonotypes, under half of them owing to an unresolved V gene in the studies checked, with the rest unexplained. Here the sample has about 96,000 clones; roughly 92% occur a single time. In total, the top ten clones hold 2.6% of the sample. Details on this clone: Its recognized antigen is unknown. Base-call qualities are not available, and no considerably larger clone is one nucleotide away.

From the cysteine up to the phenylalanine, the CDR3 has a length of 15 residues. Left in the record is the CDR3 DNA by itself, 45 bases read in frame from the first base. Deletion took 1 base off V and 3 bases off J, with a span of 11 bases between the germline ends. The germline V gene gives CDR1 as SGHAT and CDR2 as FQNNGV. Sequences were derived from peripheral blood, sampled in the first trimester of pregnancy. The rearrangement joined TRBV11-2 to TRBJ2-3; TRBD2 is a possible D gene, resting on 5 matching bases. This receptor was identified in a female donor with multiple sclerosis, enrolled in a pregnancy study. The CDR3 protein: CASSLVGEVTDTQYF. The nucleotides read TGTGCCAGCAGCTTAGTCGGGGAAGTGACAGATACGCAGTATTTT.